What follows are 21 T cell receptor beta chains derived from one specimen sequenced in a study of cytomegalovirus exposure and HLA in healthy donors. PCR primers comprised 60 Vbeta and 13 Jbeta primers. Profiled with immunoSEQ multiplex PCR; TCRdb holds only in-frame clones, not every one. The data contain some 180,000 clones, about 9% of them singletons. The specimen sequenced was PBMCs. Source of these receptors: a woman aged 25-40 years in good health and CMV-seropositive.

This clone was counted only a few times. This chain connects TRBV5-1 to TRBJ2-3; 9 nucleotides line up with TRBD2. Per germline, CDR1 SGHRS and CDR2 YFSETQ. V gave up 4 bases and J gave up 1 base; unmatched junction bases: 4. There are 15 residues in the CDR3. The CDR3 is CASSPWTSGTDTQYF. The CDR3, as DNA: TGCGCCAGCAGCCCCTGGACTAGCGGCACAGATACGCAGTATTTT.

This rearrangement joins TRBV2 to TRBJ2-1; 8 bases line up with TRBD2. Germline loops: CDR1 SNHLY, CDR2 FYNNEI. V lost 6 bases and J lost 4; bases outside the gene matches: 5. CDR3 length: 14 amino acids. The CDR3 region has the DNA TGTGCCAGCAGACAGCGGGAGCTATACAATGAGCAGTTCTTC. As protein: CASRQRELYNEQFF. The full variable domain, with the rest looked up from reference TRBV2 and TRBJ2-1, is EPEVTQTPSHQVTQMGQEVILRCVPISNHLYFYWYRQILGQKVEFLVSFYNNEISEKSEIFDDQFSVERPDGSNFTLKIRSTKLEDSAMYFCASRQRELYNEQFFGPGTRLTVL.

This chain uses TRBV25-1 with TRBJ2-5; D may be TRBD2 (6 bases). TRBJ2-7 matches the DNA end more closely, so the J call is doubtful. Germline CDR1 MGHDK, CDR2 SYGVNS. This CDR3 has 15 amino acids. The CDR3 DNA sequence: TGTGCCAGCAGTGGTGGCGGGGCGCTCGCCTACGAGCAGTACTTC. It encodes CASSGGGALAYEQYF.

This clone was seen a handful of times. The rearrangement joins TRBV5-6 to TRBJ2-5; 13 bases match TRBD2. CDR3 length equals 19 residues. V shed 3 bases and J 3 bases; nucleotides not matched to a gene: 14. The V gene's germline CDR1 is SGHDT and CDR2 YYEEEE. The CDR3 nucleotides read TGTGCCAGCAGCTCCTATTGGGGGGGGACTAGCGGGATGGAAGAGACCCAGTACTTC. Encoded protein: CASSSYWGGTSGMEETQYF. Together with reference TRBV5-6 and TRBJ2-5, the CDR3 gives the full variable domain: DAGVTQSPTHLIKTRGQQVTLRCSPKSGHDTVSWYQQALGQGPQFIFQYYEEEERQRGNFPDRFSGHQFPNYSSELNVNALLLGDSALYLCASSSYWGGTSGMEETQYFGPGTRLLVL.

This clone was recorded a few times. This chain links TRBV6-1 with TRBJ1-3; tentative D call: TRBD1 (6 bases). The CDR3 contains 14 residues. Between the trimmed V and J ends, which lost 8 bases and 1 base, there was a span of 12 bases. Germline assignment: CDR1 MNHNS and CDR2 SASEGT. The CDR3 here is CASRTGLSGNTIYF. CDR3 sequence (DNA): TGTGCCAGCCGAACAGGGCTTTCTGGAAACACCATATATTTT.

The chain carries TRBV29-1 and TRBJ1-2; no reliable D call. Germline CDR1 reads SQVTM; CDR2 reads ANQGSEA. The CDR3 is made up of 13 amino acids. The V end was cut by 5 bases, the J end by 2 bases, with 12 bases between. This chain's CDR3 is CSVFFSQNYGYTF. The CDR3 DNA is TGCAGCGTTTTTTTCTCACAGAACTATGGCTACACCTTC. Full variable domain (rest looked up from reference TRBV29-1 and TRBJ1-2): SAVISQKPSRDICQRGTSLTIQCQVDSQVTMMFWYRQQPGQSLTLIATANQGSEATYESGFVIDKFPISRPNLTFSTLTVSNMSPEDSSIYLCSVFFSQNYGYTFGSGTRLTVV.

This clone was detected only a few times. CDR3 amino acids: CASSLQGANYEQYF. In DNA form, the CDR3 reads TGCGCCAGCAGCCTACAGGGGGCTAACTACGAGCAGTACTTC. The chain uses TRBV4-1 and TRBJ2-7; TRBD1 matches 9 bases. From germline, CDR1 is MGHRA and CDR2 YSYEKL. This CDR3 region has 14 residues. J was trimmed by 3 bases and V by 4 bases; bases with no gene match: 4.

The chain links TRBV30 to TRBJ1-2; TRBD1 is a possible D gene (6 bases). CDR3 size: 13 residues. Germline loops: CDR1 GTSNPN, CDR2 SVGIG (reference sequence). V lost 4 bases to trimming and J lost 4 bases, with 13 bases between them. CDR3 region: CAWTGGHGYGYTF. The CDR3 DNA reads as TGTGCCTGGACGGGGGGCCACGGCTATGGCTACACCTTC.

The genes are TRBV2 and TRBJ1-5, with 8 bases identical to TRBD1. The junction had 10 bases not matched to a gene; V was cut back by 5 bases and J by 7 bases. CDR3 length: 15 amino acids. Germline V gene sequence: CDR1 SNHLY, CDR2 FYNNEI. This CDR3 is CASSPGQGRVQPQHF. In nucleotides, the CDR3 is TGTGCCAGCAGTCCCGGACAGGGTAGGGTGCAGCCCCAGCATTTT. Using reference TRBV2 and TRBJ1-5 for the parts outside the CDR3, the full variable domain is EPEVTQTPSHQVTQMGQEVILRCVPISNHLYFYWYRQILGQKVEFLVSFYNNEISEKSEIFDDQFSVERPDGSNFTLKIRSTKLEDSAMYFCASSPGQGRVQPQHFGDGTRLSIL.

The chain carries TRBV5-1 and TRBJ2-7; 12 bases align to TRBD1. CDR3 length: 17 amino acids. The germline V gene has CDR1 SGHRS and CDR2 YFSETQ. The V segment lost 4 bases and the J segment 7 bases; nucleotides outside the gene matches: 15. The CDR3 DNA reads as TGCGCCAGCAGCCGTACGGGGGGACAGGGGGCCCTTCGAGAGCAGTACTTC. Protein sequence: CASSRTGGQGALREQYF.

V gene TRBV29-1 combines with J gene TRBJ1-2, with TRBD1 as a possible D gene (6 bases). Trimming shortened V by 6 bases and J by 2 bases, and 10 bases separated the two germline ends. The germline CDR1 and CDR2 sequences are SQVTM and ANQGSEA. This CDR3 is built from 12 residues. CDR3 amino acids: CSVGDINYGYTF. DNA for the CDR3: TGCAGCGTCGGGGACATAAACTATGGCTACACCTTC.

J is TRBJ2-1 and V is TRBV30; TRBD2 agrees at 8 bases. The CDR3 runs 16 residues. The germline gives CDR1 GTSNPN, CDR2 SVGIG (reference sequence). The ends lost 2 bases at V and 0 bases at J; junction bases unmatched: 6. The chain's CDR3 is CAWSNPSGSSYNEQFF. DNA for the CDR3: TGTGCCTGGAGTAACCCAAGCGGGAGCTCCTACAATGAGCAGTTCTTC.

The chain couples TRBV6-1 to TRBJ2-7, with 8 bases matching TRBD2. The CDR3 is made up of 16 amino acids. In germline, CDR1 is MNHNS, CDR2 SASEGT. V was pared by 4 bases and J by 0 bases, with 8 bases of the junction left unmatched. The CDR3 protein is CASSAASGSFSYEQYF. The CDR3 nucleotides are TGTGCCAGCAGTGCGGCCAGCGGGAGTTTCTCCTACGAGCAGTACTTC.

The rearrangement joins TRBV13 to TRBJ2-1; D remains unclear. Germline V gene data show CDR1 as PRHDT and CDR2 as FYEKMQ (reference sequence). V was cut by 2 bases and J by 9 bases, with 11 bases left in between. The CDR3 is made up of 13 amino acids. The CDR3 is CASSLLSPGEQFF. In DNA, the CDR3 is TGTGCCAGCAGCTTATTGTCCCCGGGTGAGCAGTTCTTC.

The chain is built from TRBV4-2 and TRBJ2-3, with 9 positions matching TRBD2. With 5 bases clipped from V and 1 base from J, the junction kept 10 bases outside the gene matches. The CDR3 has 17 residues. Germline CDR1 reads LGHNA; CDR2 reads YNFKEQ. The CDR3 here is CASSFRLAEWGTDTQYF. The CDR3 nucleotides are TGTGCCAGCAGCTTCAGACTAGCGGAGTGGGGCACAGATACGCAGTATTTT.

J is TRBJ2-3 and V is TRBV7-7; maybe TRBD1 (6 bases). V shed 5 bases and J shed 5 bases, with 14 bases lying between them. The CDR3 loop spans 14 amino acids. CDR1 and CDR2 from the germline V gene are SSHAT and FNYEAQ (reference sequence). The CDR3 region is CASSPTGLGDTQYF. DNA for the CDR3: TGTGCCAGCAGCCCCACAGGGTTGGGAGATACGCAGTATTTT.

The table lists this clone with a few counts. The V call is TRBV11-2, the J call TRBJ2-7, with 10 positions matching TRBD1. The CDR3 runs to 17 residues. The germline CDR1 and CDR2 sequences are SGHAT and FQNNGV. V trimming: 5 bases; J trimming: 4 bases; junction bases outside the gene matches: 14. For the CDR3, the DNA is TGTGCCAGCAGCCGTCCCGGGACAGGGGCCGCTGGGTACGAGCAGTACTTC. Its translation: CASSRPGTGAAGYEQYF.

This clone was recorded a few times. This sequence joins TRBV7-2 and TRBJ2-2; possible D gene TRBD1, 6 bases. The ends were cut back, 5 bases at V and 5 bases at J, with 15 bases in the middle. CDR1 SGHTA and CDR2 FQGNSA come from the germline V gene. The CDR3 sequence is 15 residues long. CDR3 coding DNA: TGTGCCAGCAGCGACGGAGGCAGGGGTACCGGGGAGCTGTTTTTT. Translated, it gives CASSDGGRGTGELFF.

A few counts support this clone. This rearrangement joins TRBV2 to TRBJ2-7, with 7 positions matching TRBD1. This CDR3 comprises 14 residues. CDR1 is SNHLY, CDR2 FYNNEI, per germline. V lost 7 bases to trimming and J lost 4 bases; unmatched junction nucleotides: 10. As DNA, the CDR3 is TGTGCCAGCACCCAACAGGGGAAGTGGTACGAGCAGTACTTC. Protein product: CASTQQGKWYEQYF.

This clone was detected only a few times. Distinct nucleotide sequences in the sample also encode this CDR3. The rearrangement links TRBV9 to TRBJ2-7, with TRBD2 as a possible D gene (5 bases). V was clipped by 0 bases and J by 7 bases, with 14 bases between them. In germline, CDR1 is SGDLS, CDR2 YYNGEE. The CDR3 runs to 14 residues. The CDR3 sequence is CASSVATQGGEQYF. The CDR3 DNA reads as TGTGCCAGCAGCGTAGCTACCCAAGGAGGTGAGCAGTACTTC.

This clone has more than one count but fewer than ten. J is TRBJ1-5 and V is TRBV19; possibly TRBD1 for D (6 bases). The V end lost 11 bases, the J end lost 0 bases, and 14 bases lay between the germline ends. The CDR3 runs to 14 residues. Germline CDR1 and CDR2: LNHDA and SQIVND (reference sequence). The CDR3 nucleotides read TGTGCCGTTCGGGGGGCCTTTAGCAATCAGCCCCAGCATTTT. Protein sequence: CAVRGAFSNQPQHF.